This T cell receptor (beta chain) was sequenced in a study of T cells in Graves' hyperthyroidism and ophthalmopathy. Trimming left V 6 bases short and J 5 bases short, with 15 bases between. This CDR3 is built from 14 residues. The germline CDR1 and CDR2 sequences are MDHEN and SYDVKM. At least ten counts were recorded for this clonotype. Amplified TCR beta CDR3 regions came from RNA transcripts. The HTBI primer set drove a first-round RT-PCR of the TCR CDR3. TCRdb passed the multiplex PCR reads through MiXCR, listing each CDR3 protein once. The sample lists around 420,000 distinct CDR3 sequences, roughly 13% occurring once.

The chain joins TRBV28 to TRBJ2-3; TRBD2 is a possible D gene (5 bases). The receptor's source is a woman between 18 and 29 years old with Graves' hyperthyroidism. Sequencing was done on a sample of blood. In nucleotides, the CDR3 is TGTGCCAGCAGCCTCGAAGTACGGGAAGATACGCAGTATTTT. Translating gives CASSLEVREDTQYF. The variable domain in full, completed from reference TRBV28 and TRBJ2-3, reads DVKVTQSSRYLVKRTGEKVFLECVQDMDHENMFWYRQDPGLGLRLIYFSYDVKMKEKGDIPEGYSVSREKKERFSLILESASTNQTSMYLCASSLEVREDTQYFGPGTRLTVL.